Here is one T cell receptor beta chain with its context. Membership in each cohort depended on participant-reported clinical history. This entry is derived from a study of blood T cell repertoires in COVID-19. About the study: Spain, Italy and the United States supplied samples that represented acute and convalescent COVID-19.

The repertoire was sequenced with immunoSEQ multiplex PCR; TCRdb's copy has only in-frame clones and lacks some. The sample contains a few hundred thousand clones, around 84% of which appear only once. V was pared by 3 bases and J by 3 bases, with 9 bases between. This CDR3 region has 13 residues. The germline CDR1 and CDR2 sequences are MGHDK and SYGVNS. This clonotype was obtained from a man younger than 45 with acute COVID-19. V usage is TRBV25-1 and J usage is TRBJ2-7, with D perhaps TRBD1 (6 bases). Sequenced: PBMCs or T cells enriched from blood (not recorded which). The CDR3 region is CASSDGQNYEQYV. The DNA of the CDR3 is TGTGCCAGCAGTGACGGACAGAACTACGAGCAGTACGTC.